The source of this TCR beta chain is a study of cytomegalovirus exposure and HLA in healthy donors. Study outcomes and limitations: Accounts indicate the classifier identified cytomegalovirus status with strong specificity and sensitivity. The study flagged approximately 180 TCR beta chains as cytomegalovirus-associated.

The CDR3 length is 15 residues. Trimming removed 9 bases from V and 9 bases from J; junction bases left unmatched: 14. Germline CDR1 SNHLY, CDR2 FYNNEI. With respect to this clone: The antigen is unknown.

Produced via immunoSEQ multiplex PCR; TCRdb's table is partial and in-frame only. The data show 150,000 to 200,000 clones, about 83% seen once. The chain has TRBV2 and TRBJ2-1, with 10 bases fitting TRBD2. Sequenced sample: PBMCs. The sequence derives from a woman aged 25 to 39 in good health and CMV-seronegative. The CDR3 bases are TGTGCCAGTGGTCTAGAAGCGGGGGGGCAGGCTGAGCAGTTCTTC. It translates to CASGLEAGGQAEQFF.